This TCR beta chain was captured in a study of T cell repertoires in cytomegalovirus infection. Study overall: A matching HLA type, together with CMV infection, was signaled by public TCR beta signatures. Points from the study as a whole: Identification of carriers of CMV plus the relevant HLA was performed using cumulative public TCR beta family frequency.

TCRdb ran MiXCR on the reads and lists one entry per CDR3 protein. This sample has about 270,000 distinct CDR3 sequences, with 22% found just once. Looked up from germline, CDR1 is SNHLY and CDR2 is FYNNEI. This CDR3 is built from 14 residues. Trimming left V 6 bases short and J 2 bases short, with 12 bases between. Details on this clonotype: Its antigen is undetermined.

The sequencing here drew on cultured PBMCs, taken from culture after CMV antigen stimulation. The chain uses TRBV2 and TRBJ2-3; no reliable D call. The clonotype originates from a human donor in good health (CMV status not recorded). Some clones in this sample may be carry-over from other donors' samples. Here the CDR3 DNA reads TGTGCCAGCAGGATGACTGATCTCACAGATACGCAGTATTTT. It codes for CASRMTDLTDTQYF.